The clone carrying this T cell receptor (beta chain) has more than one count but fewer than ten. A second PCR, run for roughly 6 to 11 cycles, used a sample-barcoded 5' primer plus a J-beta primer mix. TCRdb recomputed calls from the 5' RACE reads with MiXCR, one row per CDR3 protein. The sample lists 1.8 million or so distinct CDR3 sequences, about two fifths seen once, with 20% to 25% in the top ten. The CDR3 runs to 17 residues. The V gene end was trimmed by 2 bases and the J gene end by 5 bases; junction bases not matched to a gene: 14. Germline V gene lookup returns CDR1 SGHVS and CDR2 FQNEAQ. The sample originates from a study of blood T cells in healthy people across ages.

The sequence was obtained from a human donor in good health. J is TRBJ2-5 and V is TRBV7-8; 7 nucleotides agree with TRBD2. The sequencing input was blood. The CDR3 sequence is CASSLRGGGEGRETQYF. The CDR3 DNA is TGTGCCAGCAGCTTAAGGGGTGGCGGGGAGGGACGGGAGACCCAGTACTTC.